The 2 T cell receptor beta chains in this list originate from one sample, sequenced in a study of technical replicates of blood from a few donors. Here immunoSEQ multiplex PCR was the method, and the copy in TCRdb shows in-frame clones only, minus some. The repertoire has 75,000 to 95,000 clones, about 95% of them found once; the top ten carry approximately 0.26%. Material for sequencing was T cells isolated from PBMCs. The receptors were gathered from a human donor in good health.

The J gene is TRBJ2-2, the V gene TRBV6-5, with 7 bases matching TRBD1. In germline, CDR1 is MNHEY, CDR2 SVGAGI. This CDR3 region has 15 residues. Losses at the gene ends were 6 bases for V and 4 bases for J; bases not matched to a gene: 8. The CDR3 spells CASRSDRRFTGELFF. In nucleotides, the CDR3 is TGTGCCAGCAGATCGGACAGGAGGTTCACCGGGGAGCTGTTTTTT.

The V and J genes are TRBV9 and TRBJ2-7; possible D gene TRBD1, 5 bases. V lost 4 bases and J 2 bases, leaving 13 bases between the germline ends. Per germline, CDR1 SGDLS and CDR2 YYNGEE. The CDR3 runs 14 residues. The CDR3 reads CASSFRGGPYEQYF. CDR3 nucleotides: TGTGCCAGCAGCTTTAGGGGCGGACCCTACGAGCAGTACTTC.